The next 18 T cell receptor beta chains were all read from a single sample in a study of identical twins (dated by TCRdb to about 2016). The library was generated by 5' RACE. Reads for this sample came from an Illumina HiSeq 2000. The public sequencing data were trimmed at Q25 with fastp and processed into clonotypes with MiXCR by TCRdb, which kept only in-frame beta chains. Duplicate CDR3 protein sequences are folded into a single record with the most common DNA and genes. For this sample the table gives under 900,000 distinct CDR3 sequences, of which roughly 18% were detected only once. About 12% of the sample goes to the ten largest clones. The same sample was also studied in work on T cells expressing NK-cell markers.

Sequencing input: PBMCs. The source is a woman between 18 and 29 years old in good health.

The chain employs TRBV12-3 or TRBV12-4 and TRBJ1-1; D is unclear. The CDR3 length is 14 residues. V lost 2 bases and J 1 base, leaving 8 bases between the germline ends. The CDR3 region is CASSLKGSNTEAFF. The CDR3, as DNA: TGTGCCAGCAGTTTAAAGGGATCGAACACTGAAGCTTTCTTT.

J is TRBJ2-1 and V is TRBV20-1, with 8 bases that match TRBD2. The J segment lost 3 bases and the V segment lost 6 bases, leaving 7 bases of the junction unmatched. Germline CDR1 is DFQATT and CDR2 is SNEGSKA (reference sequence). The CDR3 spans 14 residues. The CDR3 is CSATTSVVYNEQFF. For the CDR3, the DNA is TGCAGTGCGACGACTAGCGTAGTCTACAATGAGCAGTTCTTC.

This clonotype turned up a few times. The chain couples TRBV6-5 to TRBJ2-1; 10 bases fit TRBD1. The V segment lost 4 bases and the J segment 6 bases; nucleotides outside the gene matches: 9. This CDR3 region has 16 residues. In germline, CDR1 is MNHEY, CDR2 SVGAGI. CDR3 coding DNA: TGTGCCAGCAGTTTCCCCGGACAGGGGGATACCAATGAGCAGTTCTTC. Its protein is CASSFPGQGDTNEQFF.

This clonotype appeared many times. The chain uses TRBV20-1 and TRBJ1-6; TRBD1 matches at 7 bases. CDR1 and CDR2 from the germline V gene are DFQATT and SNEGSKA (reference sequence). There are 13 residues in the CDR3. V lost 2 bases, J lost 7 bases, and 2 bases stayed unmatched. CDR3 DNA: TGCAGTGCTAGACAGGGGGGAAATTCACCCCTCCACTTT. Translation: CSARQGGNSPLHF.

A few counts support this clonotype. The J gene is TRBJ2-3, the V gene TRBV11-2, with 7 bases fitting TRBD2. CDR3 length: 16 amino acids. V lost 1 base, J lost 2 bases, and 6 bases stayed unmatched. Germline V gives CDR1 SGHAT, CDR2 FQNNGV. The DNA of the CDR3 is TGTGCCAGCAGCTTAGTCCCTAGCGGCGACACAGATACGCAGTATTTT. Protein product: CASSLVPSGDTDTQYF.

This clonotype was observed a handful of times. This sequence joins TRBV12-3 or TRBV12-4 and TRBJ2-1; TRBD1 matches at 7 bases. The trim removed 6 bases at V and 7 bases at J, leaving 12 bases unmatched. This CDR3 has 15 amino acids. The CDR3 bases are TGTGCCAGCAGACCTCCGGCCACAGGGGTTAATGAGCAGTTCTTC. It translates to CASRPPATGVNEQFF.

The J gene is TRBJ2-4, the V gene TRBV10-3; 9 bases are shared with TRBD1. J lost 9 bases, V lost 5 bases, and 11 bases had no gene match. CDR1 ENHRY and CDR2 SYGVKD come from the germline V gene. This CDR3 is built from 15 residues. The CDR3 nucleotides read TGTGCCATCAGTCAACAGGGGGCTGGAAAGAGCATTCAGTACTTC. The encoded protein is CAISQQGAGKSIQYF.

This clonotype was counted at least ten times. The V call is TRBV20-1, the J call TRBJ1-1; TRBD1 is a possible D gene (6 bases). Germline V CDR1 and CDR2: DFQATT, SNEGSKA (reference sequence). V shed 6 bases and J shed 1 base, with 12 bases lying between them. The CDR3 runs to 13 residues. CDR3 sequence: CSATSTGNTEAFF. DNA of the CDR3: TGCAGTGCCACCTCGACAGGGAACACTGAAGCTTTCTTT.

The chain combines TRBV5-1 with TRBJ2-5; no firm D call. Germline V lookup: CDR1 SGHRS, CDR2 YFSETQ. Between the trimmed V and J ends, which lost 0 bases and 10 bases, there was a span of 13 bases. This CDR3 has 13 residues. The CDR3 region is CASSLEAVGYQYF. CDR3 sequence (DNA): TGCGCCAGCAGCTTGGAGGCCGTCGGGTACCAGTACTTC.

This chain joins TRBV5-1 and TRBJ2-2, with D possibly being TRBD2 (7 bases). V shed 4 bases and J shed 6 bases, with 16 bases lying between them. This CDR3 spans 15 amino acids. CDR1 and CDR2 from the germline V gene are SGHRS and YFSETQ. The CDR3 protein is CASSAGTGGAGELFF. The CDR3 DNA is TGCGCCAGCAGCGCCGGGACGGGGGGCGCCGGGGAGCTGTTTTTT.

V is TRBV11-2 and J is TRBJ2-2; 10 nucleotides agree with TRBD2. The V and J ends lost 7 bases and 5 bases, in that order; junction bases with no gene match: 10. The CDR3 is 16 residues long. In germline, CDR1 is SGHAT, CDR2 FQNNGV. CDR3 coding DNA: TGTGCCAGCACCACCCCGGGACTAGCGCCGACCGGGGAGCTGTTTTTT. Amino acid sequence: CASTTPGLAPTGELFF.

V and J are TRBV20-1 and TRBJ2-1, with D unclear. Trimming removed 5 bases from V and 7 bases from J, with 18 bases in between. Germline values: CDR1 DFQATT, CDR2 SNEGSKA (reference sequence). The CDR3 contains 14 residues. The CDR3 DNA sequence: TGCAGTGCTGACTCCCCCAGAAGGTTTAATGAGCAGTTCTTC. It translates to CSADSPRRFNEQFF.

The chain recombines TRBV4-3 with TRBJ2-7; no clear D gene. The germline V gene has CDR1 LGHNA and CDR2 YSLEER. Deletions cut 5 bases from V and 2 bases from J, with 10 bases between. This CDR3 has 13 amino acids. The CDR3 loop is CASSNSRTYEQYF. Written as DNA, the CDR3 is TGCGCCAGCAGCAATAGCCGCACCTACGAGCAGTACTTC.

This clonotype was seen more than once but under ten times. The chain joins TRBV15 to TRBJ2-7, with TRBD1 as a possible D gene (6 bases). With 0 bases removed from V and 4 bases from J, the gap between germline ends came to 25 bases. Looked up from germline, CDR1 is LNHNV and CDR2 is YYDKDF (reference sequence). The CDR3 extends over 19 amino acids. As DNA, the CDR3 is TGTGCCACCAGCAGAGATTTACCTGGGGGCCACAGGGTCGGATACGAGCAGTACTTC. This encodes CATSRDLPGGHRVGYEQYF.

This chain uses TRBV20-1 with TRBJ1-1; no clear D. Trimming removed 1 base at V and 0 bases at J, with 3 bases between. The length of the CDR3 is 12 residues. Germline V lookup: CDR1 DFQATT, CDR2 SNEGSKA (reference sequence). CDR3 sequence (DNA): TGCAGTGCTAGAGCCTTGAACACTGAAGCTTTCTTT. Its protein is CSARALNTEAFF.

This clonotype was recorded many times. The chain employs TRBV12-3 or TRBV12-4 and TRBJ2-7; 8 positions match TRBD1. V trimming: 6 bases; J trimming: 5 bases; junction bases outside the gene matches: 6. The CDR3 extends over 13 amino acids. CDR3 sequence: CASSLDRANEQYF. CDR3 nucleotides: TGTGCCAGCAGCCTGGACAGGGCCAACGAGCAGTACTTC.

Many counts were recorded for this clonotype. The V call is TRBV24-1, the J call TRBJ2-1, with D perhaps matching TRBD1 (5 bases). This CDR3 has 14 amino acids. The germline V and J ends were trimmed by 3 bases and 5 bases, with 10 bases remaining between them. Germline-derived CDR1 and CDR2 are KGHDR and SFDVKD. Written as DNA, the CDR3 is TGTGCCACCAGTGATAATACAGGCCACAATGAGCAGTTCTTC. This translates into CATSDNTGHNEQFF.

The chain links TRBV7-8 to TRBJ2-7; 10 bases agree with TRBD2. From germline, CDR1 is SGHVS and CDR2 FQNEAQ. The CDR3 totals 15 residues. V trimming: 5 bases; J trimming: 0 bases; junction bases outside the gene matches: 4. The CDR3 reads CASSLSGRSSYEQYF. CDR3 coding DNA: TGTGCCAGCAGCCTTAGCGGGAGGAGCTCCTACGAGCAGTACTTC.